Listed here are 24 T cell receptor beta chains from one sample, sequenced in a study of T cell changes during pregnancy in multiple sclerosis. The assay was immunoSEQ multiplex PCR, and TCRdb's table has in-frame clones only and misses some. Here the sample spans 25,000 to 30,000 clones, roughly nine tenths being singletons. The source material was CD4+ T cells from peripheral blood mononuclear cells, sampled in the second trimester of pregnancy. The receptor source for this set is a female donor with multiple sclerosis, enrolled in a pregnancy study.

This clone is a singleton in its sample. V gene TRBV5-1 combines with J gene TRBJ1-1; TRBD1 might be the D (6 bases). Germline CDR1 SGHRS, CDR2 YFSETQ. This CDR3 spans 15 amino acids. Deletions cut 4 bases from V and 3 bases from J, with 16 bases between. The CDR3 loop is CASSPQSPGDTEAFF. The CDR3, as DNA: TGCGCCAGCAGCCCGCAGTCCCCAGGGGACACTGAAGCTTTCTTT.

Only one count was recorded for this clone. The chain recombines TRBV29-1 with TRBJ2-5; D is possibly TRBD1 (5 bases). The CDR3 extends over 12 amino acids. In germline, CDR1 is SQVTM, CDR2 ANQGSEA. Trimming took off 4 bases at V and 1 base at J, with 7 bases between the two ends. This chain's CDR3 is CSVGQRQETQYF. CDR3 DNA: TGCAGCGTTGGACAGCGCCAAGAGACCCAGTACTTC.

V usage is TRBV30 and J usage is TRBJ1-2; 9 bases fit TRBD1. The CDR3 is 16 amino acids. Germline values: CDR1 GTSNPN, CDR2 SVGIG (reference sequence). J gave up 7 bases and V 1 base, and 13 bases lay outside the gene matches. Here the CDR3 reads CAWSANSGTGYRGYTF. For the CDR3, the DNA is TGTGCCTGGAGTGCAAATTCAGGGACAGGGTATCGTGGCTACACCTTC.

J is TRBJ2-7 and V is TRBV28; 8 nucleotides align to TRBD2. Germline CDR1 is MDHEN and CDR2 is SYDVKM. The CDR3 covers 15 residues. V gave up 6 bases and J gave up 5 bases; unmatched junction bases: 12. CDR3 loop: CASRPYQGGRNEQYF. DNA of the CDR3: TGTGCCAGCAGACCTTACCAGGGCGGGAGGAACGAGCAGTACTTC.

This CDR3 reads CASSSELEVIYGYTF. The CDR3 DNA reads as TGTGCCAGCAGCTCTGAGCTTGAGGTTATCTATGGCTACACCTTC. V is TRBV5-5 and J is TRBJ1-2; the D is unclear. This CDR3 comprises 15 residues. The germline V gene has CDR1 SGHKS and CDR2 YYEKEE (reference sequence). Trimming stripped 3 bases from V and 4 bases from J, with 16 bases between. Supplemented by reference TRBV5-5 and TRBJ1-2, the full variable domain reads DAGVTQSPTHLIKTRGQQVTLRCSPISGHKSVSWYQQVLGQGPQFIFQYYEKEERGRGNFPDRFSARQFPNYSSELNVNALLLGDSALYLCASSSELEVIYGYTFGSGTRLTVV.

The J gene is TRBJ2-2, the V gene TRBV11-2, with 10 bases identical to TRBD2. Germline CDR1 is SGHAT and CDR2 is FQNNGV. There are 17 residues in the CDR3. Trimming cost V 3 bases and J 6 bases; bases outside gene matches: 10. The CDR3 here is CASSFLQLAGRAGELFF. Here the CDR3 DNA reads TGTGCCAGCAGCTTCCTACAACTAGCGGGGAGGGCCGGGGAGCTGTTTTTT. Full variable domain (missing parts from reference TRBV11-2 and TRBJ2-2): EAGVAQSPRYKIIEKRQSVAFWCNPISGHATLYWYQQILGQGPKLLIQFQNNGVVDDSQLPKDRFSAERLKGVDSTLKIQPAKLEDSAVYLCASSFLQLAGRAGELFFGEGSRLTVL.

The gene calls are TRBV10-3 and TRBJ2-5, with D possibly TRBD2 on 5 matching bases. Germline V gene data show CDR1 as ENHRY and CDR2 as SYGVKD. The length of the CDR3 is 13 residues. V was shortened by 0 bases and J by 4 bases, with 6 bases between the two germline ends. CDR3 nucleotide sequence: TGTGCCATCAGTGAGTCTAGCGTAGAGACCCAGTACTTC. It translates to CAISESSVETQYF.

By share of the sample, this clone is medium-sized. Distinct nucleotide sequences in the sample also encode this CDR3. The chain recombines TRBV7-3 with TRBJ1-1; TRBD1 aligns across 7 bases. After removal of 0 bases from V and 3 bases from J, the junction contained 1 base not matched to a gene. Germline assignment: CDR1 SGHTA and CDR2 FQGTGA. The CDR3 is 14 residues long. In DNA form, the CDR3 reads TGTGCCAGCAGCTTAACAGGGGGCGACACTGAAGCTTTCTTT. This codes for CASSLTGGDTEAFF.

This clone is a singleton in its sample. Here the CDR3 DNA reads TGTGCCAGCAGACTAGCGGGGGGGGTCGGGGAGCTGTTTTTT. Translation gives CASRLAGGVGELFF. This chain joins TRBV27 and TRBJ2-2; 13 bases align to TRBD2. Germline V lookup: CDR1 MNHEY, CDR2 SMNVEV (reference sequence). The ends lost 6 bases at V and 7 bases at J; junction bases unmatched: 2. The CDR3 totals 14 residues.

This clone is judged medium-sized. The chain carries TRBV19 and TRBJ1-2, with D uncertain. Germline V gene sequence: CDR1 LNHDA, CDR2 SQIVND (reference sequence). V was cut by 1 base and J by 6 bases, with 12 bases left in between. CDR3 size: 14 residues. CDR3 nucleotides: TGTGCCAGTAGTATAGGATACGGCGGTCATGGCTACACCTTC. Translated: CASSIGYGGHGYTF.

The V gene is TRBV7-6, the J gene TRBJ2-5, with D unresolved. The CDR3 covers 11 residues. The germline V gene has CDR1 SGHVS and CDR2 FNYEAQ. V dropped 3 bases and J dropped 4 bases, with 3 bases sitting between them. CDR3 region: CASSLAETQYF. CDR3 nucleotides: TGTGCCAGCAGCTTGGCAGAGACCCAGTACTTC. Supplemented by reference TRBV7-6 and TRBJ2-5, the full variable domain reads GAGVSQSPRYKVTKRGQDVALRCDPISGHVSLYWYRQALGQGPEFLTYFNYEAQQDKSGLPNDRFSAERPEGSISTLTIQRTEQRDSAMYRCASSLAETQYFGPGTRLLVL.

The V gene is TRBV5-1, the J gene TRBJ2-3; D may be TRBD1 (6 bases). There are 13 residues in the CDR3. Trimming took 0 bases from V and 4 from J, leaving 6 bases between them. Germline CDR1 and CDR2: SGHRS and YFSETQ. CDR3 in DNA: TGCGCCAGCAGCTTGGACAGGGCAGATACGCAGTATTTT. Translating it yields CASSLDRADTQYF.

This clone was recorded once. This chain uses TRBV7-2 with TRBJ1-1; no firm D call. V lost 4 bases, J lost 0 bases, and 9 bases lay in between. The CDR3 is 14 amino acids. Germline V gene data show CDR1 as SGHTA and CDR2 as FQGNSA. The CDR3 sequence: CASSSPGVNTEAFF. The CDR3 DNA reads as TGTGCCAGCAGCTCCCCCGGGGTGAACACTGAAGCTTTCTTT.

The chain employs TRBV28 and TRBJ1-2; 12 nucleotides match TRBD1. CDR1 MDHEN and CDR2 SYDVKM come from the germline V gene. V was clipped by 3 bases and J by 6 bases; unmatched bases: 11. The CDR3 runs 17 residues. The CDR3 reads CASSFYRDRGRRNGYTF. In nucleotides, the CDR3 is TGTGCCAGCAGTTTCTACCGGGACAGGGGGCGGCGAAATGGCTACACCTTC.

V usage is TRBV4-3 and J usage is TRBJ2-7; perhaps TRBD1 as D (6 bases). V dropped 4 bases and J dropped 0 bases, with 13 bases sitting between them. The CDR3 is made up of 15 amino acids. Germline CDR1 LGHNA, CDR2 YSLEER. The CDR3 DNA is TGCGCCAGCAGCCGGGGACACAGAAGCTCCTACGAGCAGTACTTC. Translating it yields CASSRGHRSSYEQYF.

This rearrangement joins TRBV25-1 to TRBJ2-1; 13 positions match TRBD2. CDR3 length: 18 amino acids. Trimming at V came to 6 bases and at J to 1 base, leaving 9 bases not matched to a gene. Germline loops: CDR1 MGHDK, CDR2 SYGVNS. The chain's CDR3 is CASSPRPGLAGSYNEQFF. In nucleotides, the CDR3 is TGTGCCAGCAGCCCTCGGCCGGGACTAGCGGGGTCCTACAATGAGCAGTTCTTC.

Only one count was recorded for this clone. The CDR3 DNA is TGTGCCAGCAGCAGGGGGCGCGGTGAAAAACTGTTTTTT. Its protein product is CASSRGRGEKLFF. The chain recombines TRBV7-2 with TRBJ1-4; 7 bases are shared with TRBD1. The trim removed 5 bases at V and 7 bases at J, leaving 4 bases unmatched. The germline CDR1 and CDR2 sequences are SGHTA and FQGNSA. The CDR3 is 13 residues long.

The chain joins TRBV4-1 to TRBJ1-4, with 8 bases identical to TRBD1. The CDR3 extends over 15 amino acids. Unmatched junction bases numbered 5, after V lost 0 bases and J lost 8 bases. CDR1 and CDR2 (germline): MGHRA, YSYEKL. The CDR3, as DNA: TGCGCCAGCAGCCAAGAAGGACAGGGAGTCGAAAAACTGTTTTTT. Translating gives CASSQEGQGVEKLFF.

This chain joins TRBV6-5 and TRBJ1-1; D might be TRBD1 (5 bases). In germline, CDR1 is MNHEY, CDR2 SVGAGI. The CDR3 has 14 amino acids. The V end lost 7 bases, the J end lost 6 bases, and 18 bases lay between the germline ends. CDR3 in amino acids: CASKNGGGNAEAFF. The CDR3 bases are TGTGCCAGCAAGAACGGCGGGGGTAACGCTGAAGCTTTCTTT.

The rearrangement joins TRBV7-2 to TRBJ2-5; TRBD2 aligns across 8 bases. V shed 2 bases and J 1 base; nucleotides not matched to a gene: 9. Germline values: CDR1 SGHTA, CDR2 FQGNSA. The CDR3 totals 17 residues. CDR3 residues: CASSLQAGRGVQETQYF. CDR3 bases: TGTGCCAGCAGCTTACAGGCGGGGCGGGGGGTCCAAGAGACCCAGTACTTC.

This chain joins TRBV19 and TRBJ2-1, with TRBD1 matching over 7 bases. CDR1 is LNHDA and CDR2 is SQIVND in the germline V gene (reference sequence). This CDR3 has 14 residues. The V segment lost 6 bases and the J segment 8 bases; nucleotides outside the gene matches: 10. CDR3: CASRIHRGMDEQFF. CDR3 nucleotide sequence: TGTGCCAGTAGGATCCACAGGGGTATGGATGAGCAGTTCTTC. Together with reference TRBV19 and TRBJ2-1, the CDR3 gives the full variable domain: DGGITQSPKYLFRKEGQNVTLSCEQNLNHDAMYWYRQDPGQGLRLIYYSQIVNDFQKGDIAEGYSVSREKKESFPLTVTSAQKNPTAFYLCASRIHRGMDEQFFGPGTRLTVL.

Here the CDR3 reads CASSLGGGYTF. The CDR3 coding sequence is TGTGCCAGCAGCTTAGGAGGGGGCTACACCTTC. The chain joins TRBV7-8 to TRBJ1-2; D unresolved. This CDR3 contains 11 residues. Deletions cut 1 base from V and 8 bases from J, with 5 bases between. The germline V gene has CDR1 SGHVS and CDR2 FQNEAQ.

This sequence joins TRBV13 and TRBJ1-3, with 7 positions matching TRBD1. Per the germline V gene, CDR1 is PRHDT and CDR2 is FYEKMQ (reference sequence). V gave up 5 bases and J gave up 6 bases; unmatched junction bases: 13. The CDR3 sequence is 16 residues long. CDR3 DNA: TGTGCCAGCAGCGACTTCGACGGGACAGCCGAAAACACCATATATTTT. The encoded protein is CASSDFDGTAENTIYF.

The genes are TRBV2 and TRBJ1-6; 8 bases align to TRBD1. The CDR3 is made up of 13 amino acids. Germline-derived CDR1 and CDR2 are SNHLY and FYNNEI. The ends lost 3 bases at V and 14 bases at J; junction bases unmatched: 6. The DNA of the CDR3 is TGTGCCAGCAGTGACAGGGGGCCCACATCCCTCCACTTT. Protein product: CASSDRGPTSLHF.